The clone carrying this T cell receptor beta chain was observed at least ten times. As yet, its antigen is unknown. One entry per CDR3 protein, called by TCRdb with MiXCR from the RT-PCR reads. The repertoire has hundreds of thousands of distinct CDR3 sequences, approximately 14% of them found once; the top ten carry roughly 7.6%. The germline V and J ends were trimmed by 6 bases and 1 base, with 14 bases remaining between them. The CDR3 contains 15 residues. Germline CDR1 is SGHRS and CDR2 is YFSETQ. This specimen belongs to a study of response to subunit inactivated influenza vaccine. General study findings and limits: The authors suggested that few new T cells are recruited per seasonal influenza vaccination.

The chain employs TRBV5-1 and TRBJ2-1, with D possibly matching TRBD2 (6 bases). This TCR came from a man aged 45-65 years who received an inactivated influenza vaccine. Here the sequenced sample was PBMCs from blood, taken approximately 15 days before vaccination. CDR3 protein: CASTPLAQSYNEQFF. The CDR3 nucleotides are TGCGCCAGCACCCCCCTAGCGCAGTCCTACAATGAGCAGTTCTTC.